The 3 T cell receptor beta chains listed next were all sequenced from one sample in a study of T cell repertoires in cytomegalovirus infection. TCRdb re-derived calls from the reads in MiXCR, one entry per CDR3 protein. The table shows around 450,000 distinct CDR3 sequences, with around 11% occurring only once. Material for sequencing was PBMCs. These receptors were obtained from a human donor in good health (CMV status not recorded). Some clones in this sample may be carry-over from other donors' samples.

Many counts were recorded for this clonotype. The CDR3 is CASSGEDYMSSGNTIYF. Here the CDR3 DNA reads TGTGCCAGCAGCGGAGAAGACTATATGAGCTCTGGAAACACCATATATTTT. The rearrangement joins TRBV7-9 to TRBJ1-3; D is uncertain. This CDR3 has 17 amino acids. V gave up 5 bases and J gave up 0 bases, with 17 bases separating them. Germline V lookup: CDR1 SEHNR, CDR2 FQNEAQ (reference sequence).

This clonotype came up many times. This rearrangement joins TRBV3-1 to TRBJ1-5; TRBD1 aligns across 10 bases. Looked up from germline, CDR1 is LGHDT and CDR2 is YNNKEL (reference sequence). V dropped 3 bases and J dropped 11; count of bases not matched to a gene: 13. This CDR3 is built from 16 residues. The CDR3 is CASSQAGTGALGAQHF. For the CDR3, the DNA is TGTGCCAGCAGCCAGGCCGGGACAGGGGCCCTCGGAGCCCAGCATTTT.

This clonotype has ten or more counts. The CDR3 nucleotides read TGTGCCAGCAGCCAGGACAGTTCCTATGGCTACACCTTC. Its translation: CASSQDSSYGYTF. The chain couples TRBV7-2 to TRBJ1-2; maybe TRBD1 (6 bases). Trimming pared 5 bases from V and 4 bases from J, leaving 11 bases between. Per germline, CDR1 SGHTA and CDR2 FQGNSA. This CDR3 comprises 13 residues.